In its sample, the clone carrying this T cell receptor beta chain was seen many times. The sample is drawn from a study of Graves' ophthalmopathy and Graves' hyperthyroidism. RNA transcripts were the source from which TCR beta CDR3 regions were amplified. Investigators did first-round RT-PCR with HTBI primers, then second-round multiplex PCR. TCRdb re-derived calls from the multiplex PCR reads in MiXCR, one entry per CDR3 protein. Counted here are 660,000 or so distinct CDR3 sequences, about two fifths occurring once; the ten biggest clones make up around 3.3%. This receptor was obtained from an adult man with Graves' ophthalmopathy. Source material: peripheral blood.

The CDR3 DNA follows: TGTGCCAGCAGTTTAAGCGCATCGGGGAACACTGAAGCTTTCTTT. Encoded protein: CASSLSASGNTEAFF. This chain joins TRBV12-3 or TRBV12-4 and TRBJ1-1, with no clear D. This CDR3 is built from 15 residues. Trimming cost V 2 bases and J 1 base, with 11 bases left between them.